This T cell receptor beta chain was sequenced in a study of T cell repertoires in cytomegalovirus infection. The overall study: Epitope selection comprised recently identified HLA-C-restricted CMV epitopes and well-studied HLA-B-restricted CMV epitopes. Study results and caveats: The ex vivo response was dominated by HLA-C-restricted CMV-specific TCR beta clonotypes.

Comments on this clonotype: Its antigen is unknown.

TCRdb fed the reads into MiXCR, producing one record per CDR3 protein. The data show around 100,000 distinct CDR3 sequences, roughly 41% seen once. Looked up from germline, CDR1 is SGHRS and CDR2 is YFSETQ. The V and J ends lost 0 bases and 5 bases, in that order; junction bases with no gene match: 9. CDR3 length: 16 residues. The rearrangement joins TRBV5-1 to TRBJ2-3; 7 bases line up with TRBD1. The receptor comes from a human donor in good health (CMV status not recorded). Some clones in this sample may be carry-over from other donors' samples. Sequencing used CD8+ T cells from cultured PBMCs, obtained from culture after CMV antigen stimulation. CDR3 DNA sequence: TGCGCCAGCAGCTTGGTTGAGACAGGGCGTCTAGATACGCAGTATTTT. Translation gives CASSLVETGRLDTQYF.